The 14 T cell receptor beta chains in this list originate from one sample, sequenced in a study of T cell responses to AZD1222 COVID-19 vaccine. This table comes from immunoSEQ multiplex PCR, and its TCRdb copy is limited to in-frame clones, with some not included. This sample has about 90,000 clones, with about 85% found just once. The sequenced sample was peripheral blood, obtained 28 days after the second AZD1222 dose. These receptors originate from an adult who received the AZD1222 COVID-19 vaccine.

V gene TRBV3-1 (or the pseudogene TRBV3-2) combines with J gene TRBJ1-5, with unresolved D. Germline lookup yields CDR1 LGHDT and CDR2 YNNKEL (reference sequence). V was clipped by 4 bases and J by 12 bases, with 13 bases between them. The length of the CDR3 is 12 residues. DNA of the CDR3: TGTGCCAGCAGCCTTCCGTCGGGAATCCAGCATTTT. Its translation is CASSLPSGIQHF.

V gene TRBV18 combines with J gene TRBJ2-7; D may match TRBD1 or TRBD2 (6 bases each). Germline CDR1 and CDR2: KGHSH and LQKENI. The CDR3 runs 16 residues. V was trimmed by 8 bases and J by 5 bases, leaving 25 bases between them. The CDR3 is CASTLQGLQGRNEQYF. CDR3 DNA sequence: TGTGCCAGCACCCTCCAAGGCCTCCAGGGGAGGAACGAGCAGTACTTC.

The chain carries TRBV29-1 and TRBJ2-5; D is uncertain. The CDR3 is 12 amino acids. The V and J ends lost 7 bases and 1 base respectively, with 10 bases between them. Germline CDR1 is SQVTM and CDR2 is ANQGSEA. This chain's CDR3 is CSAGAFQETQYF. CDR3 sequence (DNA): TGCAGCGCCGGAGCCTTCCAAGAGACCCAGTACTTC.

V is TRBV24-1 and J is TRBJ2-3; 11 bases agree with TRBD2. Germline V lookup: CDR1 KGHDR, CDR2 SFDVKD. V was clipped by 3 bases and J by 4 bases; unmatched bases: 8. CDR3 length equals 17 residues. CDR3: CATSDLRSGGAADTQYF. In DNA form, the CDR3 reads TGTGCCACCAGTGATCTCCGTAGCGGGGGGGCGGCAGATACGCAGTATTTT.

V gene TRBV5-1 combines with J gene TRBJ2-3; a possible D gene is TRBD1 (6 bases). Germline assignment: CDR1 SGHRS and CDR2 YFSETQ. The CDR3 is 15 amino acids. Trimming removed 4 bases from V and 2 bases from J, with 14 bases in between. The CDR3 DNA reads as TGCGCCAGCAGCACGGACAGTTATATCACAGATACGCAGTATTTT. It encodes CASSTDSYITDTQYF.

The chain uses TRBV4-1 and TRBJ1-6; D call uncertain. The CDR3 is 15 amino acids. Trimming pared 0 bases from V and 8 bases from J, leaving 11 bases between. Germline lookup yields CDR1 MGHRA and CDR2 YSYEKL. CDR3 coding DNA: TGCGCCAGCAGCCAAGAAGCCCTGAGGGATTCACCCCTCCACTTT. This encodes CASSQEALRDSPLHF.

A few counts support this clone. The chain links TRBV6-2 or TRBV6-3 to TRBJ2-7; 10 bases match TRBD1. From germline, CDR1 is MNHEY and CDR2 SVGEGT. J lost 6 bases, V lost 6 bases, and 8 bases had no gene match. This CDR3 region has 14 residues. In DNA form, the CDR3 reads TGTGCCAGCAGCCTCCGGACAGGGGGTATCGAGCAGTACTTC. Translated, it gives CASSLRTGGIEQYF.

The V call is TRBV5-1, the J call TRBJ2-4, with a weak D call TRBD2 (6 bases). The CDR3 covers 15 residues. The germline gives CDR1 SGHRS, CDR2 YFSETQ. V dropped 0 bases and J dropped 0 bases, with 7 bases sitting between them. CDR3 nucleotides: TGCGCCAGCAGCTTGGACGGGGGAGCCAAAAACATTCAGTACTTC. This sequence encodes CASSLDGGAKNIQYF.

This sequence joins TRBV3-1 (or the pseudogene TRBV3-2) and TRBJ2-7, with 9 bases fitting TRBD1. This CDR3 comprises 16 residues. Germline CDR1 LGHDT, CDR2 YNNKEL (reference sequence). After removal of 5 bases from V and 2 bases from J, the junction contained 10 bases not matched to a gene. Here the CDR3 reads CASSFYPGQGTYEQYF. The CDR3 bases are TGTGCCAGCAGCTTCTACCCGGGACAGGGAACCTACGAGCAGTACTTC.

V and J are TRBV29-1 and TRBJ2-2; TRBD1 matches 7 bases. The germline V gene encodes CDR1 SQVTM and CDR2 ANQGSEA. Germline trimming cut 7 bases from V and 6 bases from J; bases unmatched to any gene: 8. The CDR3 loop spans 13 amino acids. CDR3: CSAGSTGPGELFF. CDR3 coding DNA: TGCAGCGCTGGCTCGACAGGGCCCGGGGAGCTGTTTTTT.

This clone was counted a single time. The chain links TRBV28 to TRBJ2-7; a possible D gene is TRBD2 (6 bases). V was clipped by 4 bases and J by 5 bases, with 12 bases between them. The CDR3 runs 13 residues. In germline, CDR1 is MDHEN, CDR2 SYDVKM. The DNA of the CDR3 is TGTGCCAGCAGTTCCCTCTGGGGGGACGAGCAGTACTTC. It encodes CASSSLWGDEQYF.

V and J are TRBV11-2 and TRBJ2-7; 8 bases fit TRBD2. Germline-derived CDR1 and CDR2 are SGHAT and FQNNGV. The V segment lost 3 bases and the J segment 0 bases; nucleotides outside the gene matches: 4. CDR3 length: 15 residues. This chain's CDR3 is CASSFSGVSSYEQYF. In DNA form, the CDR3 reads TGTGCCAGCAGCTTTAGCGGGGTGAGCTCCTACGAGCAGTACTTC.

The V call is TRBV23-1, the J call TRBJ1-3; D is unresolved. TRBV23-1 is noted as an ORF with a role that remains uncertain. The CDR3 consists of 15 residues. Trimming removed 0 bases from V and 3 bases from J, with 9 bases in between. CDR3: CASSQSPFYGNTIYF. For the CDR3, the DNA is TGCGCCAGCAGTCAATCCCCTTTCTATGGAAACACCATATATTTT.

This clone was seen once. The chain has TRBV5-6 and TRBJ2-5; 10 bases are shared with TRBD2. Looked up from germline, CDR1 is SGHDT and CDR2 is YYEEEE. V was pared by 4 bases and J by 5 bases, with 5 bases of the junction left unmatched. The CDR3 contains 14 residues. CDR3 residues: CASSPLSGGETQYF. CDR3 bases: TGTGCCAGCAGCCCCCTTAGCGGGGGGGAGACCCAGTACTTC.